Following are 9 T cell receptor beta chains from one sample sequenced in a study of human T cells and chemical hapten exposure. As for time point: patch test 1, 2 weeks after DPC sensitization. Regarding treatment: therapeutic diphenylcyclopropenone sensitization with weekly scalp DPC. TCRdb processed the RACE reads anew with MiXCR; each CDR3 protein has one entry. Here the sample spans 75,000 to 90,000 distinct CDR3 sequences, roughly 7.6% being singletons. Source: whole blood, taken in connection with sensitization to the hapten diphenylcyclopropenone (DPC). These receptors came from a woman younger than 45 with alopecia areata. Some clones in this sample may be carry-over from other donors' samples.

In regard to this clonotype: This may be a read error, as it is one base from a much larger clone. The rearrangement uses TRBV11-2 and TRBJ1-1; D is possibly TRBD1 (5 bases). CDR3 size: 15 residues. CDR1 SGHAT and CDR2 FQNNGV come from the germline V gene. V lost 1 base and J lost 5, with 14 bases in between. In nucleotides, the CDR3 is TGTGCCAGCAGCTTAGGGGGTGGGGGTTGGACTGAAGCTTTCTTT. This codes for CASSLGGGGWTEAFF.

This sequence joins TRBV6-5 and TRBJ1-4; 9 nucleotides align to TRBD1. V lost 6 bases to trimming and J lost 1 base; unmatched junction nucleotides: 15. This CDR3 is 19 amino acids long. Germline-derived CDR1 and CDR2 are MNHEY and SVGAGI. The CDR3 region is CASSRLPGTGRGTNEKLFF. The DNA of the CDR3 is TGTGCCAGCAGCCGCCTTCCCGGGACAGGGAGGGGAACTAATGAAAAACTGTTTTTT.

This clonotype has at least ten counts. V gene TRBV2 combines with J gene TRBJ2-3; D remains unclear. Trimming pared 4 bases from V and 0 bases from J, leaving 17 bases between. Germline assignment: CDR1 SNHLY and CDR2 FYNNEI. This CDR3 spans 17 amino acids. CDR3 nucleotide sequence: TGTGCCAGCAGTGCTCCCGGCCGTGGACCCAGCACAGATACGCAGTATTTT. Protein product: CASSAPGRGPSTDTQYF.

This clonotype was seen ten or more times. This sequence joins TRBV7-6 and TRBJ1-1; D gene uncertain. The CDR3 length is 15 residues. CDR1 and CDR2 (germline): SGHVS, FNYEAQ. Trimming shortened V by 2 bases and J by 0 bases, and 10 bases separated the two germline ends. In DNA form, the CDR3 reads TGTGCCAGCAGCTTATTGCGGGCCGTGAACACTGAAGCTTTCTTT. As protein: CASSLLRAVNTEAFF.

In its sample, this clonotype was seen many times. V is TRBV30 and J is TRBJ1-2; D is undetermined. V was clipped by 0 bases and J by 7 bases, with 12 bases between them. The CDR3 is made up of 13 amino acids. Germline V gives CDR1 GTSNPN, CDR2 SVGIG (reference sequence). CDR3 in amino acids: CAWSVHQTGGYTF. CDR3 nucleotides: TGTGCCTGGAGTGTGCACCAGACGGGTGGCTACACCTTC.

This chain links TRBV6-4 with TRBJ2-3; D possibly uses TRBD1 or TRBD2 (5 bases each). CDR1 MRHNA and CDR2 SNTAGT come from the germline V gene. There are 17 residues in the CDR3. V dropped 4 bases and J dropped 2 bases, with 19 bases sitting between them. In DNA, the CDR3 is TGTGCCAGCAGTGCTGAAGGGGAGATCACTCCCACAGATACGCAGTATTTT. Its protein is CASSAEGEITPTDTQYF.

At least ten counts were recorded for this clonotype. The chain recombines TRBV20-1 with TRBJ2-1; D call uncertain. CDR3 size: 18 residues. Trimming took off 1 base at V and 0 bases at J, with 19 bases between the two ends. Germline assignment: CDR1 DFQATT and CDR2 SNEGSKA (reference sequence). In DNA form, the CDR3 reads TGCAGTGCTAGAGTTCATGTTGTTGGCTGGAGCTCCTACAATGAGCAGTTCTTC. Translation gives CSARVHVVGWSSYNEQFF.

Ten or more counts support this clonotype. The chain recombines TRBV18 with TRBJ2-7; TRBD2 matches 8 bases. Germline CDR1 is KGHSH and CDR2 is LQKENI. Trimming took 5 bases from V and 1 from J; bases not matched to a gene: 4. The CDR3 is 14 residues long. The chain's CDR3 is CASSIGGGSYEQYF. CDR3 sequence (DNA): TGTGCCAGCTCAATTGGCGGGGGGTCCTACGAGCAGTACTTC.

In this sample, this clonotype turned up many times. The chain has TRBV5-1 and TRBJ1-1; no definite D call. The CDR3 runs 13 residues. Trimming cost V 0 bases and J 5 bases, with 8 bases left between them. Germline V gene lookup returns CDR1 SGHRS and CDR2 YFSETQ. CDR3 sequence: CASSLERGTEAFF. CDR3 sequence (DNA): TGCGCCAGCAGCTTGGAGCGAGGAACTGAAGCTTTCTTT.